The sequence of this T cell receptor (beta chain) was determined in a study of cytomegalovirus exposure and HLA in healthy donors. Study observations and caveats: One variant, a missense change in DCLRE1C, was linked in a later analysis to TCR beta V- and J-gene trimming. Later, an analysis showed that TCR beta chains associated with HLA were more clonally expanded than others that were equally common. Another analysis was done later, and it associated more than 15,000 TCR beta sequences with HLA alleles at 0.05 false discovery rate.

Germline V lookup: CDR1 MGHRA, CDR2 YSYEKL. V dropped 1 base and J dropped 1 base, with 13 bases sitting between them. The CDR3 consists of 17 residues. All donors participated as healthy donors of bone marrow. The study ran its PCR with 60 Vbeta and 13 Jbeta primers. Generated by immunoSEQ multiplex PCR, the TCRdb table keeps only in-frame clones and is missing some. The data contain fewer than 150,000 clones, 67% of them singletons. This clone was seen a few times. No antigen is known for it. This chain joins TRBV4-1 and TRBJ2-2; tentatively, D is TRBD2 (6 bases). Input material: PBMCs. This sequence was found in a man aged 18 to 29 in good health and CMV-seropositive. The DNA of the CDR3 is TGCGCCAGCAGCCAAGGTGGAGGGCAGATGAACACCGGGGAGCTGTTTTTT. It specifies CASSQGGGQMNTGELFF.